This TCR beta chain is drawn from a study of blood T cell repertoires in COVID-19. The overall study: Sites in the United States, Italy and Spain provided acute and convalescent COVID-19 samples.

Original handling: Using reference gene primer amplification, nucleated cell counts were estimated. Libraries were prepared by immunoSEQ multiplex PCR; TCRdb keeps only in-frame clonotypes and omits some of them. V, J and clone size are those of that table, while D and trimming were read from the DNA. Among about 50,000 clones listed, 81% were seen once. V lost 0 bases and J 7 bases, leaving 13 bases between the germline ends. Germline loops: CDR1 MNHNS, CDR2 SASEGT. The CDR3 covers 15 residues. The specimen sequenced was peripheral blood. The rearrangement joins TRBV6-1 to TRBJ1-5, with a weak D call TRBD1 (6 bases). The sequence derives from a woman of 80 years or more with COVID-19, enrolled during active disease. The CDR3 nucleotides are TGTGCCAGCAGTGAAGCTGCGGGGGCTCACCAGCCCCAGCATTTT. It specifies CASSEAAGAHQPQHF.